These T cell receptor beta chains were read from a single sample in a study of OX40 agonist ivuxolimab in advanced cancers. TCRdb's copy holds only in-frame clones and misses some; the assay was immunoSEQ multiplex PCR. The sample records 55,000 to 65,000 clones, 84% being singletons. The specimen comprised CD4+ or CD8+ T cells sorted from blood, sampled in a trial of the OX40 agonist ivuxolimab. Receptors were obtained from an adult with an advanced solid tumor such as melanoma, head and neck, liver or kidney cancer. The CDR3 runs from the conserved cysteine through the conserved F or W. D genes are given only for firm matches. Clone size, where shown, is once, few, many, or a class for clones that have expanded.

CDR3 protein,CDR3 DNA,J gene,D gene,clone size,V gene
CASSPRAGNTEAFF,TGTGCCAGCAGCCCCCGCGCAGGAAACACTGAAGCTTTCTTT,TRBJ1-1,-,once,TRBV9
CASSLPGANVLTF,TGTGCCAGCAGCTTGCCCGGGGCCAACGTCCTGACTTTC,TRBJ2-6,-,-,TRBV5-4
CASSHRDRGVEQYF,TGTGCCAGCAGTCACCGGGACAGGGGGGTCGAGCAGTACTTC,TRBJ2-7,TRBD1,-,TRBV27
CASTGQGSMAEQFF,TGTGCCAGCACGGGACAGGGGTCGATGGCTGAGCAGTTCTTC,TRBJ2-1,TRBD1,-,TRBV11-1
CASSPGDGPSMGYTF,TGTGCCAGCAGTCCTGGGGACGGACCCTCGATGGGTTACACCTTC,TRBJ1-2,-,few,TRBV28
CASSRTGSAGETQYF,TGTGCCAGCAGCCGGACAGGGAGCGCGGGGGAGACCCAGTACTTC,TRBJ2-5,TRBD1,-,TRBV7-3
CASSPLETVKNIQYF,TGTGCCAGCTCACCACTCGAGACAGTCAAAAACATTCAGTACTTC,TRBJ2-4,-,-,TRBV18
CASRDGQNTDTQYF,TGTGCCAGCAGGGACGGACAGAACACAGATACGCAGTATTTT,TRBJ2-3,-,-,TRBV6-6
CASSYRTGQTYNEQFF,TGTGCCAGCAGCTACCGGACAGGGCAAACCTACAATGAGCAGTTCTTC,TRBJ2-1,TRBD1,-,TRBV11-3
CASSQGQGAYEQYF,TGCGCCAGCAGCCAAGGACAGGGGGCCTACGAGCAGTACTTC,TRBJ2-7,TRBD1,-,TRBV5-1
CASSLTSGSNWYYEQYF,TGTGCCAGCAGTTTAACTAGCGGGAGTAATTGGTACTACGAGCAGTACTTC,TRBJ2-7,TRBD2,-,TRBV27
CASRPLAVTDTQYF,TGTGCCAGTCGTCCCCTTGCGGTCACAGATACGCAGTATTTT,TRBJ2-3,-,-,TRBV2
CASSWGTASNQPQHF,TGTGCCAGCAGCTGGGGGACAGCCAGCAATCAGCCCCAGCATTTT,TRBJ1-5,TRBD1,-,TRBV7-2
CASSQDQGNIQYF,TGTGCCAGCAGCCAAGACCAGGGAAACATTCAGTACTTC,TRBJ2-4,-,many,TRBV4-2
CARSLVWIGSPGANVLTF,TGTGCCAGAAGCTTGGTTTGGATCGGATCCCCTGGGGCCAACGTCCTGACTTTC,TRBJ2-6,-,-,TRBV5-3
CASLVSEQYF,TGTGCCAGTCTAGTGAGCGAGCAGTACTTC,TRBJ2-7,-,-,TRBV7-9
CSVEGQPTGWTYEQYF,TGCAGCGTTGAAGGACAACCGACAGGGTGGACCTACGAGCAGTACTTC,TRBJ2-7,TRBD1,-,TRBV29-1
CASSLGSSSNSYGYTF,TGTGCCAGCAGCTTAGGGTCCTCGTCAAATAGCTATGGCTACACCTTC,TRBJ1-2,-,-,TRBV13
CASSEAGETQYF,TGTGCCAGCAGTGAAGCAGGGGAGACCCAGTACTTC,TRBJ2-5,-,-,TRBV2
CASSQEGTGEDTQYF,TGCGCCAGCAGCCAAGAAGGGACAGGGGAGGATACGCAGTATTTT,TRBJ2-3,TRBD1,-,TRBV4-1
CASSYPQGGYGYTF,TGTGCCAGCAGTTACCCGCAGGGTGGCTATGGCTACACCTTC,TRBJ1-2,-,-,TRBV2
CASRSRNYGYTF,TGTGCCAGCAGGTCGCGGAACTATGGCTACACCTTC,TRBJ1-2,-,-,TRBV2
CASSGDRGNYGYTF,TGTGCCAGCAGTGGGGACAGGGGGAACTATGGCTACACCTTC,TRBJ1-2,TRBD1,-,TRBV2
CASSPNGRTYNSPLHF,TGTGCCAGCAGCCCTAATGGACGGACTTATAATTCACCCCTCCACTTT,TRBJ1-6,-,-,TRBV5-5
CASSPGTDTQYF,TGTGCCAGCAGCCCGGGAACAGATACGCAGTATTTT,TRBJ2-3,-,-,TRBV7-2
CASSSYYEQYF,TGTGCCAGCAGCTCTTACTACGAGCAGTACTTC,TRBJ2-7,-,-,TRBV14
CASSQGTWDEQFF,TGTGCCAGCAGCCAAGGAACTTGGGATGAGCAGTTCTTC,TRBJ2-1,-,-,TRBV14
CAISSGTGGEDSNQPQHF,TGTGCCATCAGTTCCGGGACAGGGGGCGAAGATAGCAATCAGCCCCAGCATTTT,TRBJ1-5,TRBD1,few,TRBV10-3
CASRGTGGTYEQYF,TGCGCCAGCAGAGGGACAGGGGGTACCTACGAGCAGTACTTC,TRBJ2-7,TRBD1,-,TRBV5-1
CASSLVQGAYTEAFF,TGTGCCAGCAGCTTGGTTCAGGGTGCCTACACTGAAGCTTTCTTT,TRBJ1-1,-,few,TRBV5-6
CASSEDRASEQFF,TGCGCCAGCAGCGAGGACAGGGCTAGTGAGCAGTTCTTC,TRBJ2-1,TRBD1,-,TRBV5-1
CASSFGGTQGGITEAFF,TGTGCCAGCAGCTTTGGGGGGACGCAAGGAGGAATCACTGAAGCTTTCTTT,TRBJ1-1,-,-,TRBV5-4
CASSVAGNTDTQYF,TGTGCCAGCAGCGTGGCGGGGAACACAGATACGCAGTATTTT,TRBJ2-3,-,-,TRBV5-5
CASSSSGGGVTEAFF,TGTGCCAGCAGCTCCTCAGGGGGCGGGGTGACTGAAGCTTTCTTT,TRBJ1-1,TRBD1,-,TRBV11-2
CSAVGVPEQYF,TGCAGTGCGGTGGGGGTGCCCGAGCAGTACTTC,TRBJ2-7,-,few,TRBV20-1
CASSRDGLGGSAEKLFF,TGCGCCAGCAGCCGCGATGGGTTGGGAGGCTCGGCTGAAAAACTGTTTTTT,TRBJ1-4,-,-,TRBV4-3
CASSEVRLNEKLFF,TGTGCCAGCAGTGAAGTGCGATTGAATGAAAAACTGTTTTTT,TRBJ1-4,-,-,TRBV2
CASSSLTGFSNQPQHF,TGTGCCAGCAGTTCCTTGACAGGGTTTAGCAATCAGCCCCAGCATTTT,TRBJ1-5,TRBD1,-,TRBV28
CASSSRDRGSHEQYF,TGTGCCAGCAGTTCGCGGGACAGGGGGTCCCACGAGCAGTACTTC,TRBJ2-7,TRBD1,-,TRBV6-1
CASAGTGRGSPLHF,TGTGCCAGTGCCGGGACAGGGAGGGGATCACCCCTCCACTTT,TRBJ1-6,TRBD1,-,TRBV19
CATSRGDREYEQYF,TGTGCCACCAGCAGAGGGGACAGGGAATACGAGCAGTACTTC,TRBJ2-7,TRBD1,-,TRBV15
CASSHPLGQSSHSNQPQHF,TGTGCCAGCAGCCACCCATTGGGACAGTCTTCTCATAGCAATCAGCCCCAGCATTTT,TRBJ1-5,TRBD1,-,TRBV28
CASSQRGDTEAFF,TGTGCCAGCAGTCAGCGGGGGGACACTGAAGCTTTCTTT,TRBJ1-1,-,-,TRBV6-6
CASSQDGTNNSPLHF,TGTGCCAGCAGCCAAGATGGGACAAATAATTCACCCCTCCACTTT,TRBJ1-6,-,-,TRBV4-2
CASSPSRDRETSGRANGELFF,TGTGCCAGCAGTCCATCTCGGGACAGGGAAACTAGCGGGAGGGCGAACGGGGAGCTGTTTTTT,TRBJ2-2,TRBD2,-,TRBV28
CASSVQGGSTEAFF,TGCGCCAGCAGCGTTCAGGGCGGGAGCACTGAAGCTTTCTTT,TRBJ1-1,-,-,TRBV5-1
CASSPLTEPNQPQHF,TGTGCCAGCAGTCCCTTGACAGAGCCTAATCAGCCCCAGCATTTT,TRBJ1-5,-,once,TRBV27
CASSRNSEETQYF,TGTGCCAGTAGTAGGAACAGTGAAGAGACCCAGTACTTC,TRBJ2-5,-,-,TRBV19
CASSVGQGEGEKLFF,TGTGCCAGCAGCGTCGGACAGGGCGAAGGGGAAAAACTGTTTTTT,TRBJ1-4,TRBD1,-,TRBV9
CASSVSAGVAEAFF,TGTGCCAGCAGCGTATCTGCGGGGGTCGCTGAAGCTTTCTTT,TRBJ1-1,-,-,TRBV9
CASNLPGQGNEQFF,TGTGCCAGTAATCTACCGGGACAGGGGAATGAGCAGTTCTTC,TRBJ2-1,TRBD1,-,TRBV19